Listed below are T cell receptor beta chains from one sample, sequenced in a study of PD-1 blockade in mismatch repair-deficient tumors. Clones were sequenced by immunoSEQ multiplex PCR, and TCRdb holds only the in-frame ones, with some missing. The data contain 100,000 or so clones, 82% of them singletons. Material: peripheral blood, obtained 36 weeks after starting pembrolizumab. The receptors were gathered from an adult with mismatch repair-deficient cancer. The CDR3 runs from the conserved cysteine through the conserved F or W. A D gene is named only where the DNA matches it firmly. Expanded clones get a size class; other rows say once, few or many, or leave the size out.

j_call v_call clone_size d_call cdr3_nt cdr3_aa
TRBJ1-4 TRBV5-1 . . TGCGCCAGCAGACTCGAGAACGCGAAAAAACTGTTTTTT CASRLENAKKLFF
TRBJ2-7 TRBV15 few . TGTGCCACCAGCAGTTCCCCGGGCCCCTACGAGCAGTACTTC CATSSSPGPYEQYF
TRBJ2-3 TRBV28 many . TGTGCCAGCAGCCGGACAGATACGCAGTATTTT CASSRTDTQYF
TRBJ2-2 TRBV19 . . TGTGCCAGTAGACCTCCCCAACTCGGGGAGCTGTTTTTT CASRPPQLGELFF
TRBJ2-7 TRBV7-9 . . TGTGCCAGCAGCCAATCGGAGGGGGGGGACTGGTACGAGCAGTACTTC CASSQSEGGDWYEQYF
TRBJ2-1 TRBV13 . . TGTGCCAGCAGCTCGGGGCTAGCGTACAATGAGCAGTTCTTC CASSSGLAYNEQFF
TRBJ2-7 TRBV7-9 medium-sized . TGTGCCAGCAGTTCAAACGTCGGAGTTAGATCCTACGAGCAGTACTTC CASSSNVGVRSYEQYF
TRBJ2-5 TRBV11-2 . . TGTGCCAGCAGCAGGTCGAGGGAGACCCAGTACTTC CASSRSRETQYF
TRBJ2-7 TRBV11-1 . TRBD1 TGTGCCAGCAGCTTACGAACAGGGGGCTACGAGCAGTACTTC CASSLRTGGYEQYF
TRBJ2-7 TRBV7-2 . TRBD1 TGTGCCAGCAGCCTTGGACAGGGAGCCACATACGAGCAGTACTTC CASSLGQGATYEQYF
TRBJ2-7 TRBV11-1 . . TGTGCCAGCAGCTTAGGACTTTACTACGAGCAGTACTTC CASSLGLYYEQYF
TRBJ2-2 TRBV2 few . TGTGCCACAGCACCCCTAGCGCATAACACCGGGGAGCTGTTTTTT CATAPLAHNTGELFF
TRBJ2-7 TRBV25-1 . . TGTGCCAGCAGTGGCAGGGTCTACGAGCAGTACTTC CASSGRVYEQYF
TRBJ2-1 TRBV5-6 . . TGTGCCAGCAGCTTGGTCGGGGAGTTCTCTCTCAATGAGCAGTTCTTC CASSLVGEFSLNEQFF
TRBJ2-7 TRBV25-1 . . TGTGCCAGCGAGCTATCCGCTTCCTACGAGCAGTACTTC CASELSASYEQYF
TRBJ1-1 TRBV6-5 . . TGTGCCAGCAGTTACCATGGACGCGCGGACACTGAAGCTTTCTTT CASSYHGRADTEAFF
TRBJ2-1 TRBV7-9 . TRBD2 TGTGCCAGCATCCCGACTAGCCACAATGAGCAGTTCTTC CASIPTSHNEQFF
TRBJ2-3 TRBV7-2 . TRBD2 TGTGCCAGCAGGGGGACTAGCGGGAGAGGGGTAGATACGCAGTATTTT CASRGTSGRGVDTQYF
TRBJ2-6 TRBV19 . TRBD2 TGTGCCAGTAGTATATCCGGGACTAACTCTGGGGCCAACGTCCTGACTTTC CASSISGTNSGANVLTF
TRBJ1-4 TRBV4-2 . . TGTGCCAGCAGCCATGATGGAGGAGGCGAAAAACTGTTTTTT CASSHDGGGEKLFF
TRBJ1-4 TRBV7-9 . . TGTGCCAGCAGCTTAGAGGCTAAAACAGGGACGCAACTGTTTTTT CASSLEAKTGTQLFF
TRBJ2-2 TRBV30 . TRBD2 TGTGCCTGGAGTGTAACTAGCGGTACCGGGGAGCTGTTTTTT CAWSVTSGTGELFF
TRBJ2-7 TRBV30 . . TGTGCCTGGAACCAGGGATTCTACGAGCAGTACTTC CAWNQGFYEQYF
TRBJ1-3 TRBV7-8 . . TGTGCCAGCAGCTTTGGACCCAACTCTGGAAACACCATATATTTT CASSFGPNSGNTIYF
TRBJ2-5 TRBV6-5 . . TGTGCCAGCAGTTACGGTGGGGGGGAGACCCAGTACTTC CASSYGGGETQYF
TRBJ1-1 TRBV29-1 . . TGCAGCGTGGGAATTGGGACGCCCGGCCCTGAAGCTTTCTTT CSVGIGTPGPEAFF
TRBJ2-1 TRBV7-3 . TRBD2 TGTGCCAGCAGCTCGCGCCCCCCGCTTCAAACGGGAGGGACCCATGAGCAGTTCTTC CASSSRPPLQTGGTHEQFF
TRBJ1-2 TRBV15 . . TGTGCCACCAGCGAACCGAGGATTTGGGCAGACTATGGCTACACCTTC CATSEPRIWADYGYTF
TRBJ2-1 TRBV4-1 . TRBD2 TGCGCCAGCAGCCAAGATGTGACTAGCGGGAGAAGGGTGGGGAATGAGCAGTTCTTC CASSQDVTSGRRVGNEQFF
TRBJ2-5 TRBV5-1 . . TGCGCCAGCAGCTTGGCTCGGGGGCTACAAGAGACCCAGTACTTC CASSLARGLQETQYF
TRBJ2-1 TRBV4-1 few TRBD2 TGCGCCAGCAGCCAAGCTGGGACTAGCGGGAGTTATGATGAGCAGTTCTTC CASSQAGTSGSYDEQFF
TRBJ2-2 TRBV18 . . TGTGCCAGCTCACCGGTGGAACAGACTTTCGCCGGGGAGCTGTTTTTT CASSPVEQTFAGELFF
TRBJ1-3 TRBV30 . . TGTGCCTGGAGTGTAGACCCAGCAGGAAACACCATATATTTT CAWSVDPAGNTIYF
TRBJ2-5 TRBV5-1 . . TGCGCCAGCAGCTGGGGAACCAGGGGTCGGGAGACCCAGTACTTC CASSWGTRGRETQYF
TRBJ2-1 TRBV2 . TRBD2 TGTGCCAGCAGTGACCTCGGACTAGCGGTGAATGAGCAGTTCTTC CASSDLGLAVNEQFF
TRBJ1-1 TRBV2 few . TGTGCCAGCAGTCCAGACAGGTTTTCCACTGAAGCTTTCTTT CASSPDRFSTEAFF
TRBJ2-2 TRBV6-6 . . TGTGCCAGCAGTTACAATAGCGAAAACACCGGGGAGCTGTTTTTT CASSYNSENTGELFF
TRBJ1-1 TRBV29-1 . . TGCAGCGCGGGGAGACTGGCCACTGAAGCTTTCTTT CSAGRLATEAFF
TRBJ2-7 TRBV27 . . TGTGCCAGCAGCCCCCATTTTGGCGGCAGAACCGAGCAGTACTTC CASSPHFGGRTEQYF
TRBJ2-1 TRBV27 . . TGTGCCAGCAGAACCGGACTTTCGAGCTCCTACAATGAGCAGTTCTTC CASRTGLSSSYNEQFF
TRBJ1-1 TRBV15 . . TGTGCCACCAGCAGAGATAAAGCGAACACTGAAGCTTTCTTT CATSRDKANTEAFF
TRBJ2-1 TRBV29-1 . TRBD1 TGCAGCGTCCACAGGGGGCTAAAGTACAATGAGCAGTTCTTC CSVHRGLKYNEQFF
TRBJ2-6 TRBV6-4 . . TGTGCCAGCAGTACTAGCTCTGGGGCCAACGTCCTGACTTTC CASSTSSGANVLTF